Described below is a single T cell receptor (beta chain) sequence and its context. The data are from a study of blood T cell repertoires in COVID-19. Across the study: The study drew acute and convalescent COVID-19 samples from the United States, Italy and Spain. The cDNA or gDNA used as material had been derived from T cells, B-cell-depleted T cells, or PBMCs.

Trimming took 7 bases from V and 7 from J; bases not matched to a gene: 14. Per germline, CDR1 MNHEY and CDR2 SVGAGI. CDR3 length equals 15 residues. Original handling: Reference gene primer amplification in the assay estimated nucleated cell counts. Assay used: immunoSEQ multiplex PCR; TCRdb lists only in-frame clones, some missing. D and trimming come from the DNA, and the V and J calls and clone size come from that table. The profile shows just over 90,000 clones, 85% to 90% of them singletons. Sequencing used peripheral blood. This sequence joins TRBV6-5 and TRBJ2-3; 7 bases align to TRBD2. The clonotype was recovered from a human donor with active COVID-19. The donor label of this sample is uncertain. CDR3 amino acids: CASIKKGASGYTQYF. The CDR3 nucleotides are TGTGCCAGCATCAAAAAAGGAGCTAGCGGCTATACGCAGTATTTT.